A selection of T cell receptor beta chains follows, all from one sample in a study of radiotherapy plus CTLA-4 blockade in lung cancer. Clones were sequenced by immunoSEQ multiplex PCR, and TCRdb holds only the in-frame ones, with some missing. The sample includes about 15,000 clones, more than 70% of them seen just once. Here the sequenced sample was peripheral blood, taken from a patient treated with radiotherapy plus ipilimumab. Every receptor here comes from a human donor with non-small cell lung cancer that progressed on radiotherapy plus ipilimumab. Some clones in this sample may be carry-over from other donors' samples. CDR3s include the opening cysteine and the closing phenylalanine or tryptophan. A D gene is named only where the DNA matches it firmly. Clone size is stated in some rows and not others, as once, few, many or a class when expanded.

DNA	CDR3	D	size	J	V	length
TGCGCCAGCAGTGTAGCTTCCGGGACTAGCGGGAGGGTATACAATGAGCAGTTCTTC	CASSVASGTSGRVYNEQFF	TRBD2	NA	TRBJ2-1	TRBV10-1	19
TGCGCCAGCAGCTTGTCGTACGGGACAGGGGTAAGCACAGATACGCAGTATTTT	CASSLSYGTGVSTDTQYF	TRBD1	NA	TRBJ2-3	TRBV5-1	18
TGTGCCAGTATGGGCCTGAACACCGGGGAGCTGTTTTTT	CASMGLNTGELFF	NA	NA	TRBJ2-2	TRBV19	13
TGTGCCAGCAGCTTATCGGGGACCCAGTACTTC	CASSLSGTQYF	NA	NA	TRBJ2-5	TRBV7-2	11
TGTGCCAGCAGCTTAGGGATTACAGGGGGAGGGTCAGATACGCAGTATTTT	CASSLGITGGGSDTQYF	NA	once	TRBJ2-3	TRBV7-6	17
TGTGCCAGCAGCGTTAGGGGGGGGCGCACAGATACGCAGTATTTT	CASSVRGGRTDTQYF	NA	NA	TRBJ2-3	TRBV9	15
TGTGCCAGCTCTTCAGGGTGGCATGGCTACACCTTC	CASSSGWHGYTF	NA	NA	TRBJ1-2	TRBV11-2	12
TGTGCCAGCAGCCTCCGGACTAGCGGGAGGGTCTACGAGCAGTACTTC	CASSLRTSGRVYEQYF	TRBD2	once	TRBJ2-7	TRBV7-2	16
TGTGCCAGCAGCGTAGTACTAGAGAACACTGAAGCTTTCTTT	CASSVVLENTEAFF	NA	NA	TRBJ1-1	TRBV9	14
TGTGCCAGCAGAAGCCGACAGGGAGGCACTGAAGCTTTCTTT	CASRSRQGGTEAFF	TRBD1	NA	TRBJ1-1	TRBV2	14
TGTGCCAGCAGACTCTCAGGGGGGACTGAAGCTTTCTTT	CASRLSGGTEAFF	TRBD1	once	TRBJ1-1	TRBV6-5	13
TGTGCCAGCCCTTCGTCGGCGGGAGGGCCCTCAGATACGCAGTATTTT	CASPSSAGGPSDTQYF	TRBD2	NA	TRBJ2-3	TRBV7-2	16
TGCGCCAGCAGCTCTCTAACGAACACCGGGGAGCTGTTTTTT	CASSSLTNTGELFF	NA	once	TRBJ2-2	TRBV5-1	14
TGTGCCAGCAGCTTAGCCTCCATGGCAGGGGATACGCAGTATTTT	CASSLASMAGDTQYF	NA	NA	TRBJ2-3	TRBV7-2	15
TGTGCCAGCAGACCAGGGATGGTAGAGACCCAGTACTTC	CASRPGMVETQYF	NA	NA	TRBJ2-5	TRBV27	13
TGCAGCGTGGGACAGGGAAAAGGTCAGCCCCAGCATTTT	CSVGQGKGQPQHF	TRBD1	NA	TRBJ1-5	TRBV29-1	13
TGTGCCAGCAGCCTTGGGACAGGGGGGAATCAGCCCCAGCATTTT	CASSLGTGGNQPQHF	TRBD1	NA	TRBJ1-5	TRBV7-2	15
TGTGCCAGTAGTATAGGGACAGGGGATGGCTACACCTTC	CASSIGTGDGYTF	TRBD1	NA	TRBJ1-2	TRBV19	13
TGTGCCAGCAGCCATGGGCCCCCGGGACTAGCGGGGGGGCGGCAGTACTTC	CASSHGPPGLAGGRQYF	TRBD2	NA	TRBJ2-7	TRBV13	17
TGCGCCAGCAGCCCGGGGACAGGTGCCGCGGAAGAGCAGTTCTTC	CASSPGTGAAEEQFF	TRBD1	NA	TRBJ2-1	TRBV5-1	15
TGTGCCAGCTCACCACTCGTTATGACTAGCGGGAGTTCCGCCTACGAGCAGTACTTC	CASSPLVMTSGSSAYEQYF	TRBD2	NA	TRBJ2-7	TRBV18	19
TGTGCCACCTCCCTCCCAGGGATCACAGATACGCAGTATTTT	CATSLPGITDTQYF	NA	NA	TRBJ2-3	TRBV2	14
TGTGCCAGCAGCAATATGGGGCGGGGGGGGTCTAGCACAGATACGCAGTATTTT	CASSNMGRGGSSTDTQYF	NA	NA	TRBJ2-3	TRBV21-1	18
TGTGCCAGCAGCTTGGGGCAGGATCAGCCCCAGCATTTT	CASSLGQDQPQHF	NA	NA	TRBJ1-5	TRBV5-6	13
TGTGCCAGTAGTCCGGGGACTAGCGGGATCTACGAGCAGTACTTC	CASSPGTSGIYEQYF	TRBD2	NA	TRBJ2-7	TRBV19	15
TGTGCCAGCAGCTTAAAACAGGGCACAGATACGCAGTATTTT	CASSLKQGTDTQYF	NA	NA	TRBJ2-3	TRBV9	14
TGTGCCAGCAGCTTGGACCCCCGAGGCACCTATAATTCACCCCTCCACTTT	CASSLDPRGTYNSPLHF	NA	NA	TRBJ1-6	TRBV5-6	17
TGTGCCAGTGAGGACAGGGCGAGGGCTGAAGCTTTCTTT	CASEDRARAEAFF	TRBD1	NA	TRBJ1-1	TRBV6-1	13
TGTGCCACAAAATCTACCAATCAAAACACCGGGGAGCTGTTTTTT	CATKSTNQNTGELFF	NA	few	TRBJ2-2	TRBV10-3	15
TGTGCCAGTAGTACCTACACAGGGGCTCGAGGGGGCGAGCAGTACTTC	CASSTYTGARGGEQYF	TRBD1	NA	TRBJ2-7	TRBV19	16
TGCGCCAGCAGCTGGGAGGGGACACCCGGCTTTTCTAACTATGGCTACACCTTC	CASSWEGTPGFSNYGYTF	NA	NA	TRBJ1-2	TRBV5-1	18
TGCGCCAGCAGCTTGGCGGCCGCGACAATCCACTATGGCTACACCTTC	CASSLAAATIHYGYTF	NA	NA	TRBJ1-2	TRBV5-1	16
TGTGCCAGCAGTGAAGCCCGGGATGAGCAGTTCTTC	CASSEARDEQFF	NA	once	TRBJ2-1	TRBV6-1	12
TGTGCCAGCAGCCAATACCGGGGGGGTTATTACAATGAGCAGTTCTTC	CASSQYRGGYYNEQFF	TRBD2	NA	TRBJ2-1	TRBV14	16
TGTGCCAGCAGTCCGGAGGTACGGGGATCGGGCTACACCTTC	CASSPEVRGSGYTF	NA	NA	TRBJ1-2	TRBV27	14
TGTGCCAGCAGCTTGGTTACGGGGGGTTCGCAGTTCTTC	CASSLVTGGSQFF	TRBD2	NA	TRBJ2-1	TRBV5-6	13
TGCGCCAGCAGTTCAAGACAGGTGGACCCTGAAGCTTTCTTT	CASSSRQVDPEAFF	NA	NA	TRBJ1-1	TRBV4-1	14
TGCGCCAGCAGCGTGGGACAGTCCTACGAGCAGTACTTC	CASSVGQSYEQYF	TRBD1	NA	TRBJ2-7	TRBV5-1	13
TGCGCCAGCAGCTTGACAGGGGGGAACACTGAAGCTTTCTTT	CASSLTGGNTEAFF	TRBD1	NA	TRBJ1-1	TRBV5-1	14